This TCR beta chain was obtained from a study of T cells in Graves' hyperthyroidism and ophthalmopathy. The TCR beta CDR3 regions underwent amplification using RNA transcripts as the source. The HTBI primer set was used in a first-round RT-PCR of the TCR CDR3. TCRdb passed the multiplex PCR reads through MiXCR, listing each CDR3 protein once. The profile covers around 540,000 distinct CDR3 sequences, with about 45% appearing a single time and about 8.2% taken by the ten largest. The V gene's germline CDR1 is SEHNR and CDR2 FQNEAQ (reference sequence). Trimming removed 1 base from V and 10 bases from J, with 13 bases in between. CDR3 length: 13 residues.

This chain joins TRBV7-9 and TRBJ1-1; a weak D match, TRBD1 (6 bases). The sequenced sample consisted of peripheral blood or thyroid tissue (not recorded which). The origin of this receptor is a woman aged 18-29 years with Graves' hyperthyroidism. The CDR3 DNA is TGTGCCAGCAGCTTAGGTGGGACAATGGGAGCTTTCTTT. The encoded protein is CASSLGGTMGAFF.